These 4 T cell receptor beta chains share one sample of origin, sequenced in a study of human T cells and chemical hapten exposure. Each CDR3 protein gets one entry after TCRdb re-called the RACE reads with MiXCR. Here the sample spans 28,000 or so distinct CDR3 sequences, nearly 7.5% being singletons. The sample's time point: healthy volunteer bleed at 2 weeks. Total RNA was extracted from unfractionated whole blood. Sequencing was carried out using whole blood. The receptor set was obtained from a human donor in good health. Some clones in this sample may be carry-over from other donors' samples.

The chain joins TRBV7-2 to TRBJ2-1; 12 bases are a match to TRBD1. The junction had 10 bases not matched to a gene; V was cut back by 5 bases and J by 8 bases. CDR1 SGHTA and CDR2 FQGNSA come from the germline V gene. This CDR3 spans 16 amino acids. Here the CDR3 DNA reads TGTGCCAGCAGCCCGTCCGGGACAGGGGGCTATTATGAGCAGTTCTTC. Amino acids: CASSPSGTGGYYEQFF. Based on the CDR3 plus reference TRBV7-2 and TRBJ2-1, the full variable domain is GAGVSQSPSNKVTEKGKDVELRCDPISGHTALYWYRQSLGQGLEFLIYFQGNSAPDKSGLPSDRFSAERTGGSVSTLTIQRTQQEDSAVYLCASSPSGTGGYYEQFFGPGTRLTVL.

The rearrangement uses TRBV2 and TRBJ1-1, with D tentatively TRBD1 (5 bases). The CDR3 totals 15 residues. Germline V gene data show CDR1 as SNHLY and CDR2 as FYNNEI. V shed 7 bases and J shed 2 bases, with 17 bases lying between them. CDR3 sequence: CASTTTGTFNTEAFF. Here the CDR3 DNA reads TGTGCCAGCACCACAACCGGGACTTTCAACACTGAAGCTTTCTTT.

This clonotype was observed many times. The CDR3 loop is CASSPEGGGASLADTQYF. In DNA, the CDR3 is TGTGCCAGCAGCCCTGAAGGCGGGGGGGCCAGCTTGGCAGATACGCAGTATTTT. The rearrangement joins TRBV7-9 to TRBJ2-3, with 9 bases aligning to TRBD2. This CDR3 spans 18 amino acids. Germline loops: CDR1 SEHNR, CDR2 FQNEAQ (reference sequence). Trimming cost V 5 bases and J 4 bases; bases outside gene matches: 16. Variable domain in full (rest from reference TRBV7-9 and TRBJ2-3): DTGVSQNPRHKITKRGQNVTFRCDPISEHNRLYWYRQTLGQGPEFLTYFQNEAQLEKSRLLSDRFSAERPKGSFSTLEIQRTEQGDSAMYLCASSPEGGGASLADTQYFGPGTRLTVL.

This clonotype has a handful of counts. The chain joins TRBV7-9 to TRBJ2-4; D unclear. The V end was cut by 6 bases, the J end by 0 bases, with 12 bases between. From germline, CDR1 is SEHNR and CDR2 FQNEAQ (reference sequence). This CDR3 comprises 15 residues. The CDR3: CASSREALAKNIQYF. CDR3 sequence (DNA): TGTGCCAGCAGTCGTGAAGCTCTAGCCAAAAACATTCAGTACTTC.